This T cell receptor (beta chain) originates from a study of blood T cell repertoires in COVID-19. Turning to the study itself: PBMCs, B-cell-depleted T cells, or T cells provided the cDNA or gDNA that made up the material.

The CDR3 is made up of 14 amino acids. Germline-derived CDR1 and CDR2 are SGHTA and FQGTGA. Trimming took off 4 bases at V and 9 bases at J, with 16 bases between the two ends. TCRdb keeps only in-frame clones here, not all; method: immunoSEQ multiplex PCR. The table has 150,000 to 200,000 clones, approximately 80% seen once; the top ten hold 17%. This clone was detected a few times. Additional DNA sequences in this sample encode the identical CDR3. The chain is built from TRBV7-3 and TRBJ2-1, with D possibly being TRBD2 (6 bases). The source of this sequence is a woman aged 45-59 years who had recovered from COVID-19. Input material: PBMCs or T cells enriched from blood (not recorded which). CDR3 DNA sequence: TGTGCCAGCAGCTCCGGTGGGGGGTTCGGTGAGCAGTTCTTC. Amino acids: CASSSGGGFGEQFF.